This TCR beta chain came from a study of blood T cell repertoires in COVID-19. For the study at large: The United States, Italy and Spain supplied acute and convalescent COVID-19 samples. Sample material is recorded as cDNA or gDNA derived from T cells, B-cell-depleted T cells, or PBMCs.

Source study methods: Counts of nucleated cells, estimated from reference gene primer amplification, were obtained. Libraries were prepared by immunoSEQ multiplex PCR; TCRdb keeps only in-frame clonotypes and omits some of them. V and J calls and clone size follow that table, whereas D and trimming were derived from the DNA. Among some 77,000 clones listed, around 90% were seen once. This CDR3 is built from 15 residues. Germline values: CDR1 SGDLS, CDR2 YYNGEE. Trimming shortened V by 1 base and J by 1 base, and 11 bases separated the two germline ends. This clonotype originated in a woman older than 75 with active or convalescent COVID-19. V gene TRBV9 combines with J gene TRBJ1-2; D is perhaps TRBD1 (6 bases). Sequences were obtained from peripheral blood. The DNA for the CDR3 is TGTGCCAGCAGCGTAATGGACAGCTTTAACTATGGCTACACCTTC. Translated, it gives CASSVMDSFNYGYTF. Full variable domain (rest looked up from reference TRBV9 and TRBJ1-2): DSGVTQTPKHLITATGQRVTLRCSPRSGDLSVYWYQQSLDQGLQFLIQYYNGEERAKGNILERFSAQQFPDLHSELNLSSLELGDSALYFCASSVMDSFNYGYTFGSGTRLTVV.